The 14 T cell receptor beta chains below come from one sample, sequenced in a study of T cell responses to AZD1222 COVID-19 vaccine. Only in-frame clones appear in the TCRdb table, and some are missing; sequencing was by immunoSEQ multiplex PCR. In the table there are 100,000 to 150,000 clones, 90% of which are singletons. The material sequenced was peripheral blood, taken on day 0 of AZD1222 vaccination. The receptors were sampled from an adult in good health.

The J gene is TRBJ1-1, the V gene TRBV5-1; D is ambiguous. V lost 3 bases, J lost 0 bases, and 9 bases lay in between. Germline V gene lookup returns CDR1 SGHRS and CDR2 YFSETQ. The CDR3 consists of 14 residues. For the CDR3, the DNA is TGCGCCAGCAGCTCGGATGGGTTGAACACTGAAGCTTTCTTT. This gives the protein CASSSDGLNTEAFF.

The chain employs TRBV7-8 and TRBJ2-5; 9 bases agree with TRBD2. Germline V gene sequence: CDR1 SGHVS, CDR2 FQNEAQ. The CDR3 length is 18 residues. V shed 0 bases and J 5 bases; nucleotides not matched to a gene: 13. The chain's CDR3 is CASSLALPQRGAGETQYF. The CDR3 coding sequence is TGTGCCAGCAGCTTAGCCCTCCCTCAGCGGGGGGCCGGGGAGACCCAGTACTTC.

The V call is TRBV6-5, the J call TRBJ1-1; no clear D. V shed 0 bases and J shed 1 base, with 9 bases lying between them. Germline loops: CDR1 MNHEY, CDR2 SVGAGI. The CDR3 has 15 amino acids. As DNA, the CDR3 is TGTGCCAGCAGTTACTCGTCACAGCCGAACACTGAAGCTTTCTTT. Protein sequence: CASSYSSQPNTEAFF.

The sample holds one count of this clone. The genes are TRBV28 and TRBJ2-7, with D maybe TRBD2 (7 bases). Trimming pared 2 bases from V and 5 bases from J, leaving 16 bases between. The germline V gene encodes CDR1 MDHEN and CDR2 SYDVKM. The CDR3 loop spans 15 amino acids. Here the CDR3 DNA reads TGTGCCAGCAGTTTAGTCGCGGGGGCGAAGGACGAGCAGTACTTC. Its protein product is CASSLVAGAKDEQYF.

The J gene is TRBJ2-5, the V gene TRBV10-3, with D perhaps matching TRBD1 (6 bases). Per germline, CDR1 ENHRY and CDR2 SYGVKD. This CDR3 region has 13 residues. V shed 5 bases and J shed 4 bases, with 11 bases lying between them. The CDR3 DNA sequence: TGTGCCATCAGTATACAGGGTGGAGAGACCCAGTACTTC. Its protein product is CAISIQGGETQYF.

The chain uses TRBV6-2 or TRBV6-3 and TRBJ1-6, with 8 bases fitting TRBD1. Trimming cost V 2 bases and J 9 bases; bases outside gene matches: 9. CDR1 is MNHEY, CDR2 SVGEGT, per germline. The CDR3 runs to 16 residues. The CDR3 DNA reads as TGTGCCAGCAGTTACACCCCTCCAGGGGGCGGTTCACCCCTCCACTTT. Encoded protein: CASSYTPPGGGSPLHF.

DNA of the CDR3: TGTGCCAGCAGCAACAGGCGTAACTACGAGCAGTACTTC. It yields the protein CASSNRRNYEQYF. The chain carries TRBV7-2 and TRBJ2-7, with TRBD1 as a possible D gene (5 bases). The CDR3 consists of 13 residues. Looked up from germline, CDR1 is SGHTA and CDR2 is FQGNSA. Trimming took off 5 bases at V and 3 bases at J, with 11 bases between the two ends.

The CDR3 region is CASSTIRTGGYEQYF. DNA of the CDR3: TGTGCCAGTAGTACTATTCGCACAGGGGGCTACGAGCAGTACTTC. The rearrangement uses TRBV19 and TRBJ2-7; 8 positions agree with TRBD1. V was clipped by 4 bases and J by 3 bases; unmatched bases: 8. Germline loops: CDR1 LNHDA, CDR2 SQIVND (reference sequence). The CDR3 loop spans 15 amino acids.

The chain joins TRBV24-1 to TRBJ2-5; either TRBD1 or TRBD2 may supply D (6 bases each). V shed 4 bases and J shed 5 bases, with 10 bases lying between them. Germline V lookup: CDR1 KGHDR, CDR2 SFDVKD. The CDR3 totals 13 residues. The CDR3 here is CATSEGGRETQYF. The CDR3 nucleotides are TGTGCCACCAGTGAGGGGGGCCGGGAGACCCAGTACTTC.

V and J are TRBV4-2 and TRBJ2-5; TRBD2 matches 10 bases. Germline assignment: CDR1 LGHNA and CDR2 YNFKEQ. CDR3 length equals 16 residues. With V trimmed by 0 bases and J by 4 bases, 5 bases remained unmatched. The DNA of the CDR3 is TGTGCCAGCAGCCAAGACTCGGAGCGGGGGGGAGAGACCCAGTACTTC. Its translation: CASSQDSERGGETQYF.

The J gene is TRBJ1-4, the V gene TRBV11-2, with D possibly matching TRBD1 (6 bases). The germline V gene has CDR1 SGHAT and CDR2 FQNNGV. The CDR3 is made up of 15 amino acids. Trimming stripped 5 bases from V and 6 bases from J, with 16 bases between. The CDR3 DNA follows: TGTGCCAGCAGCGATATAGACAGGTATGATGAAAAACTGTTTTTT. Its protein product is CASSDIDRYDEKLFF.

This clone was seen just once. The chain is built from TRBV28 and TRBJ2-5; D possibly corresponds to TRBD2 (5 bases). CDR1 is MDHEN and CDR2 is SYDVKM in the germline V gene. V gave up 3 bases and J gave up 5 bases, with 16 bases separating them. This CDR3 region has 15 residues. CDR3 bases: TGTGCCAGCAGTTTTCAAGCGGACGCCCGCGAGACCCAGTACTTC. It translates to CASSFQADARETQYF.

The chain couples TRBV27 to TRBJ2-3; 7 nucleotides agree with TRBD1. Germline CDR1 reads MNHEY; CDR2 reads SMNVEV (reference sequence). V lost 5 bases, J lost 2 bases, and 4 bases stayed unmatched. The CDR3 is made up of 14 amino acids. The CDR3 sequence: CASSIRGSTDTQYF. CDR3 nucleotide sequence: TGTGCCAGCAGTATCAGGGGGTCCACAGATACGCAGTATTTT.

The chain carries TRBV19 and TRBJ1-5; D is perhaps TRBD1 (5 bases). Per germline, CDR1 LNHDA and CDR2 SQIVND (reference sequence). There are 12 residues in the CDR3. The ends were cut back, 5 bases at V and 4 bases at J, with 6 bases in the middle. CDR3 region: CASSWGNQPQHF. The CDR3 nucleotides are TGTGCCAGTAGTTGGGGGAATCAGCCCCAGCATTTT.